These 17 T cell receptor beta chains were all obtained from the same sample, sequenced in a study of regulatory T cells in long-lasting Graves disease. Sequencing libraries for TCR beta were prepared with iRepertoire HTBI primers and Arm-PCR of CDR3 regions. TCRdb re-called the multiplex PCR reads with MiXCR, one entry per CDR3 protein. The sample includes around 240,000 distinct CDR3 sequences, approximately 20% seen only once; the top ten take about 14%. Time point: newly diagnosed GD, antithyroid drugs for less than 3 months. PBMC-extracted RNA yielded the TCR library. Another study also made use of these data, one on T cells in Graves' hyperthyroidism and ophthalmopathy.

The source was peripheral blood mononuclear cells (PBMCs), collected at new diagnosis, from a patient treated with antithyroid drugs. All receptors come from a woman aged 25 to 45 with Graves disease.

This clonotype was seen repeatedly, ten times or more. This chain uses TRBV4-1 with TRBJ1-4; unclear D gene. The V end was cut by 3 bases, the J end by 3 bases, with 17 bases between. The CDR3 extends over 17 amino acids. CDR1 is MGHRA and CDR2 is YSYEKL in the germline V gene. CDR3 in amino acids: CASSQLGEPGSNEKLFF. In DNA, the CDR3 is TGCGCCAGCAGCCAGCTTGGGGAGCCTGGGTCTAATGAAAAACTGTTTTTT.

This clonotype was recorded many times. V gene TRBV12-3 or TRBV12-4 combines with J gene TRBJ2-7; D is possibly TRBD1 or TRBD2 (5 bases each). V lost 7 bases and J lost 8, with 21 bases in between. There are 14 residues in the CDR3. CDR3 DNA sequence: TGTGCCAGCACCGAATCCGGGACCGGTCATCAGCAGTACTTC. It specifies CASTESGTGHQQYF.

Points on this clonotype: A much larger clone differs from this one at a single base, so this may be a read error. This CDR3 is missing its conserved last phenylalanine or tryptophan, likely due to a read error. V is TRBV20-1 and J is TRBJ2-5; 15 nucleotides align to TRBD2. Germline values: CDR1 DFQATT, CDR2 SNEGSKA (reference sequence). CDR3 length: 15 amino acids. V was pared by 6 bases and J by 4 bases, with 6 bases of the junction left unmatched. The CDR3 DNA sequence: TGCAGTGCCTGGACTAGCGGGGGGGCAGGAGAGACCCAGTACCTC. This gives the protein CSAWTSGGAGETQYL.

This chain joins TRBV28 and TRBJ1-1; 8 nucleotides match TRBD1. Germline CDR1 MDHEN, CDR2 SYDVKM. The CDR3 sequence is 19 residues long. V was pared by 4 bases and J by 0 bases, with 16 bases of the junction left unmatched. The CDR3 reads CASSSGQGLQAFMNTEAFF. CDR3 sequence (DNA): TGTGCCAGCAGTTCCGGACAGGGACTACAGGCTTTCATGAACACTGAAGCTTTCTTT. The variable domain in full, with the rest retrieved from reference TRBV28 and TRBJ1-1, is DVKVTQSSRYLVKRTGEKVFLECVQDMDHENMFWYRQDPGLGLRLIYFSYDVKMKEKGDIPEGYSVSREKKERFSLILESASTNQTSMYLCASSSGQGLQAFMNTEAFFGQGTRLTVV.

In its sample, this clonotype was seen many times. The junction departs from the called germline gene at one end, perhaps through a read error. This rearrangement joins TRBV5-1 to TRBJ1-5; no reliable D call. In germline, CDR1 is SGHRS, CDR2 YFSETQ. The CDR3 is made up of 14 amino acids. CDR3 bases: TGTGCCAGCAGCCGATTTGGGGGCAATCAGCCCCAGCATTTT. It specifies CASSRFGGNQPQHF.

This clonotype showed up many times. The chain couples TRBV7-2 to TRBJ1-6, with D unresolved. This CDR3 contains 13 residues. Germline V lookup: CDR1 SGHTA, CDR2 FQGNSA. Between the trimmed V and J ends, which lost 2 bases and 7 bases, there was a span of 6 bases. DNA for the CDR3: TGTGCCAGCAGCTTAACGGGAAATTCACCCCTCCACTTT. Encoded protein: CASSLTGNSPLHF.

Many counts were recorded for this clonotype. Here the CDR3 DNA reads TGCGCCAGCAGCCAAGATGCCAGGGGGAGGAATCAGCCCCAGCATTTT. Its protein product is CASSQDARGRNQPQHF. The chain combines TRBV4-1 with TRBJ1-5; TRBD1 agrees at 7 bases. This CDR3 is 16 amino acids long. Per the germline V gene, CDR1 is MGHRA and CDR2 is YSYEKL. V trimming: 0 bases; J trimming: 4 bases; junction bases outside the gene matches: 6.

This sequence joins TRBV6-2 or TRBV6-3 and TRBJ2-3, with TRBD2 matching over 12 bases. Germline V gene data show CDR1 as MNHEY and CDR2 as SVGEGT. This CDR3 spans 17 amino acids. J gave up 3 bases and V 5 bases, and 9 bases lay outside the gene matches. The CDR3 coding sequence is TGTGCCAGCAGTGAGTTATCTAGCGGGGGGGCGACAGATACGCAGTATTTT. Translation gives CASSELSSGGATDTQYF.

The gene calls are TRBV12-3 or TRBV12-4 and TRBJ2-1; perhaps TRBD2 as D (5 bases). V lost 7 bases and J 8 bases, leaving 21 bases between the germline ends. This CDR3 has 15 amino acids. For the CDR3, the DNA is TGTGCCAGCACCTCCCCTCTGGACTCCCTCCATGAGCAGTTCTTC. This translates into CASTSPLDSLHEQFF.

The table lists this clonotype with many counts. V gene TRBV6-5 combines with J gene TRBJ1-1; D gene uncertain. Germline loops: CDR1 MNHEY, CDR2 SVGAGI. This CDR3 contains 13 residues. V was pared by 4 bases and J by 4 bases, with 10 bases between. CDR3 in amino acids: CASSFAARTEAFF. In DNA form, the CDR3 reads TGTGCCAGCAGTTTTGCGGCGCGCACTGAAGCTTTCTTT.

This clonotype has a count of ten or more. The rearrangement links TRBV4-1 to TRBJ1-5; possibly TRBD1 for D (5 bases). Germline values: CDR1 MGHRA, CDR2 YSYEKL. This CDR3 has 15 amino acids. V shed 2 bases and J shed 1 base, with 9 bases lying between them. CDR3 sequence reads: CASSQIQGSNQPQHF. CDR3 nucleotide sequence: TGCGCCAGCAGCCAAATTCAGGGCAGCAATCAGCCCCAGCATTTT.

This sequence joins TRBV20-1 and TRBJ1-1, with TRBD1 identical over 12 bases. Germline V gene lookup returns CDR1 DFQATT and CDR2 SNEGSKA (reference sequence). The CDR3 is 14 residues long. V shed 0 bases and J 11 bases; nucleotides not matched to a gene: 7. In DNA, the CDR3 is TGCAGTGCTAGAGACCGGGACAGGGGGCTGTGGGCTTTCTTT. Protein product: CSARDRDRGLWAFF.

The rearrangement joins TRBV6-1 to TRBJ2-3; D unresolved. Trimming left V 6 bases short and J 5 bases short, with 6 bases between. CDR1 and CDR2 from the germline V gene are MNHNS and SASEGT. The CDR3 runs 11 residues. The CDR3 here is CASRIVDTQYF. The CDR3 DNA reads TGTGCCAGCAGAATTGTAGATACGCAGTATTTT.

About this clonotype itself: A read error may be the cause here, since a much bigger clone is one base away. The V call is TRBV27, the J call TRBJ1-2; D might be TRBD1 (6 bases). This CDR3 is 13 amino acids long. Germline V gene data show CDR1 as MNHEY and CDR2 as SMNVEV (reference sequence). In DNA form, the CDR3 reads TGTGCCGGCAGTTTTGGCAGGGGTGACGGCTACACCTTC. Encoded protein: CAGSFGRGDGYTF.

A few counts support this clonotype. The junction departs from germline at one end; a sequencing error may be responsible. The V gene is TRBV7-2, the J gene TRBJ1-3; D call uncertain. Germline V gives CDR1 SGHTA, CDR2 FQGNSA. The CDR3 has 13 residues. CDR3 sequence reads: CASSLTPGNTMYF. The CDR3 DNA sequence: TGTGCCAGCAGCTTAACCCCCGGAAACACCATGTATTTT. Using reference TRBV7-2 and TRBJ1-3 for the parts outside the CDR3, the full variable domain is GAGVSQSPSNKVTEKGKDVELRCDPISGHTALYWYRQSLGQGLEFLIYFQGNSAPDKSGLPSDRFSAERTGGSVSTLTIQRTQQEDSAVYLCASSLTPGNTMYFGEGSWLTVV.

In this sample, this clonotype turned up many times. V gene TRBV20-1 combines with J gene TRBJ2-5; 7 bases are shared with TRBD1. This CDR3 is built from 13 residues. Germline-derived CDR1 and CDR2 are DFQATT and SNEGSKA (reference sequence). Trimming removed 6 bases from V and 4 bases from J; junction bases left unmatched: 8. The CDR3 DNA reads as TGCAGTGCATCGACAGGGTCCCGAGAGACCCAGTACTTC. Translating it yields CSASTGSRETQYF.

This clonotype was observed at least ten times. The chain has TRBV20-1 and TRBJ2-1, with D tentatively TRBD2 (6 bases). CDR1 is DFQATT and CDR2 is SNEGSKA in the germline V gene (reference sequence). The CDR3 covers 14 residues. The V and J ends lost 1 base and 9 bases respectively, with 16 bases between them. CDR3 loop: CSARAVRSGGEQFF. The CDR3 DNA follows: TGCAGTGCTAGAGCAGTTCGATCCGGGGGTGAGCAGTTCTTC.